A selection of T cell receptor beta chains follows, all from one sample in a study of molecular identifiers for immune sequencing clone quantification. Via MiXCR, TCRdb re-called the PCR reads, giving one row per CDR3 protein. Of some 94,000 distinct CDR3 sequences listed, nearly 25% are singletons. The sequenced sample was naive CD8+ T cells from blood, with Jurkat cell RNA spiked in. These TCRs come from a human donor in good health. Some libraries in this study had Jurkat cell RNA spiked in. Both conserved end residues are part of each CDR3. A D gene is named only where the DNA matches it firmly. Rows may omit the clone size; those that give it use once, few, many or a size class.

D gene	J gene	V gene	clone size	CDR3 DNA	CDR3 protein
-	TRBJ2-7	TRBV29-1	few	TGCAGCGTTTTGGTTAGTGCGGACGAGCAGTACTTC	CSVLVSADEQYF
-	TRBJ1-2	TRBV21-1	few	TGTGCCGCCAAAACTAACTATGGCTACACCTTC	CAAKTNYGYTF
-	TRBJ2-7	TRBV12-3/TRBV12-4	-	TGTGCCAGCAGTTCCCGGGGGTCGGACTACGAGCAGTACTTC	CASSSRGSDYEQYF
-	TRBJ2-7	TRBV27	few	TGTGCCAGCAGTCCGGGGAGCTCCTACGAGCAGTACTTC	CASSPGSSYEQYF
-	TRBJ2-1	TRBV7-3	many	TGTGCCAGCAGCTTAGACGGCAGCCCAGCCTACAATGAGCAGTTCTTC	CASSLDGSPAYNEQFF
-	TRBJ1-5	TRBV19	-	TGTGCCAGTAGTATAGTCACCCGTGGCAATCAGCCCCAGCATTTT	CASSIVTRGNQPQHF
-	TRBJ2-1	TRBV2	many	TGTGCCAGCAGTGGCCTTGAGCAGTTCTTC	CASSGLEQFF
TRBD2	TRBJ2-1	TRBV12-3/TRBV12-4	-	TGTGCCAGCAGTTTATGGGGCGGGAGTGTTGACAATGAGCAGTTCTTC	CASSLWGGSVDNEQFF
-	TRBJ1-2	TRBV5-5	many	TGTGCCAGCAGCTTGTATGACTCGTCTGTTGGCTACACCTTC	CASSLYDSSVGYTF
-	TRBJ1-2	TRBV30	few	TGTGCCTGGAGTGTACTTGACGGTTCTATCTCTCCAGAGGGACGCTACACCTTC	CAWSVLDGSISPEGRYTF
TRBD1	TRBJ2-2	TRBV10-3	many	TGTGCCACTGGGACAGAGGAATCCCCCGGGGAGCTGTTTTTT	CATGTEESPGELFF
-	TRBJ1-4	TRBV7-6	many	TGTGCCAGCCGCGCAGGGTTTAATGAAAAACTGTTTTTT	CASRAGFNEKLFF
TRBD1	TRBJ1-3	TRBV25-1	many	TGTGCCAGCAGTGAATCACCCCGGGACAGATTTGGAAACACCATATATTTT	CASSESPRDRFGNTIYF
TRBD2	TRBJ2-7	TRBV5-4	many	TGTGCCAGCAGCTCCGGACTAGCGGGAGGGCCAGGCGAGCAGTACTTC	CASSSGLAGGPGEQYF
-	TRBJ1-5	TRBV28	many	TGTGCCAGCAGTTCGGGGGACTCCAGCTCTCAGCCCCAGCATTTT	CASSSGDSSSQPQHF
TRBD2	TRBJ2-7	TRBV11-2	few	TGTGCCAGCAGCTTATCTAGCGGAAACTCCTACGAGCAGTACTTC	CASSLSSGNSYEQYF
-	TRBJ2-3	TRBV30	many	TGTGCCTGGAGTGTTAGTGGAGGGCCGGCCATCACAGATACGCAGTATTTT	CAWSVSGGPAITDTQYF
-	TRBJ1-5	TRBV6-6	-	TGTGCCAGCAGCTTGGACGATGTCAATCAGCCCCAGCATTTT	CASSLDDVNQPQHF